The 10 T cell receptor beta chains below come from one sample, sequenced in a study of naive and memory T cell subsets. Two oligonucleotides, mixed equimolar, formed the beta constant-region primer covering TRBC1 and TRBC2. The ligated cDNA underwent four PCR rounds using SP2 and nested alpha and beta constant-region primers. One entry per CDR3 protein results from TCRdb running MiXCR on the UMI-ligation and nested PCR reads. Of roughly 24,000 distinct CDR3 sequences in the sample, 7% to 9% were seen once. The sequencing input was central memory CD8+ T cells from blood. These receptor sequences come from a human donor in good health.

V usage is TRBV11-2 and J usage is TRBJ2-3; 10 nucleotides line up with TRBD2. The V gene's germline CDR1 is SGHAT and CDR2 FQNNGV. V gave up 0 bases and J gave up 3 bases; unmatched junction bases: 9. The CDR3 loop spans 18 amino acids. DNA of the CDR3: TGTGCCAGCAGCTTAGAAGCTAGCGGGGGAGGCGGGACAGATACGCAGTATTTT. Amino acid sequence: CASSLEASGGGGTDTQYF.

This clonotype appeared many times. The J gene is TRBJ2-5, the V gene TRBV27; TRBD2 matches 10 bases. CDR1 and CDR2 from the germline V gene are MNHEY and SMNVEV (reference sequence). The CDR3 has 17 residues. V gave up 0 bases and J gave up 5 bases; unmatched junction bases: 9. The CDR3 bases are TGTGCCAGCAGTTTATCTCGGCTAGCGGGGGCTGGGGAGACCCAGTACTTC. It translates to CASSLSRLAGAGETQYF.

Only a few counts were recorded for this clonotype. The chain employs TRBV5-1 and TRBJ1-1, with D unresolved. The CDR3 is 14 residues long. Trimming took off 1 base at V and 3 bases at J, with 10 bases between the two ends. CDR1 and CDR2 from the germline V gene are SGHRS and YFSETQ. CDR3 DNA sequence: TGCGCCAGCAGCTTGTCGTACTGGGACACTGAAGCTTTCTTT. It specifies CASSLSYWDTEAFF.

The rearrangement uses TRBV4-3 and TRBJ2-7, with D perhaps being TRBD1 or TRBD2 (5 bases each). V shed 0 bases and J shed 2 bases, with 11 bases lying between them. The CDR3 extends over 15 amino acids. Germline values: CDR1 LGHNA, CDR2 YSLEER. The CDR3 region is CASSQEAGAPYEQYF. The CDR3 DNA sequence: TGCGCCAGCAGCCAAGAGGCCGGGGCCCCCTACGAGCAGTACTTC.

The genes are TRBV19 and TRBJ2-1; D is unresolved. V dropped 5 bases and J dropped 8 bases, with 16 bases sitting between them. Germline V gene lookup returns CDR1 LNHDA and CDR2 SQIVND (reference sequence). There are 14 residues in the CDR3. CDR3 region: CASSPGLGWDEQFF. In DNA, the CDR3 is TGTGCCAGTAGTCCCGGGTTAGGGTGGGATGAGCAGTTCTTC.

This clonotype was observed a few times. The chain combines TRBV10-3 with TRBJ2-2; TRBD1 agrees at 10 bases. The V segment lost 6 bases and the J segment 6 bases; nucleotides outside the gene matches: 7. There are 15 residues in the CDR3. Germline V gene sequence: CDR1 ENHRY, CDR2 SYGVKD. The CDR3 loop is CAIRDGTGDAGELFF. The CDR3 nucleotides read TGTGCCATCAGGGATGGGACAGGGGATGCCGGGGAGCTGTTTTTT.

The gene calls are TRBV7-9 and TRBJ2-4; 8 bases line up with TRBD2. CDR3 length: 16 residues. V was clipped by 5 bases and J by 8 bases; unmatched bases: 14. The V gene's germline CDR1 is SEHNR and CDR2 FQNEAQ (reference sequence). The CDR3: CASSPYGPGGVDIQYF. CDR3 bases: TGTGCCAGCAGCCCCTACGGACCGGGAGGGGTGGACATTCAGTACTTC.

A few counts support this clonotype. This CDR3 reads CASTYPGSSYEQYF. CDR3 in DNA: TGTGCCAGCACGTATCCCGGGTCCTCCTACGAGCAGTACTTC. This rearrangement joins TRBV7-2 to TRBJ2-7, with D hard to call. V lost 7 bases, J lost 0 bases, and 13 bases lay in between. CDR1 is SGHTA, CDR2 FQGNSA, per germline. This CDR3 comprises 14 residues.

The sample holds many counts of this clonotype. V is TRBV6-1 and J is TRBJ2-7, with a tentative D call TRBD2 (6 bases). Germline V gives CDR1 MNHNS, CDR2 SASEGT. The CDR3 is 15 amino acids. Between the trimmed V and J ends, which lost 2 bases and 0 bases, there was a span of 11 bases. The CDR3 sequence is CASSEWLGGSYEQYF. The CDR3 DNA reads as TGTGCCAGCAGTGAATGGTTGGGGGGCTCCTACGAGCAGTACTTC.

The chain recombines TRBV10-3 with TRBJ2-1, with 9 nucleotides matching TRBD1. V dropped 7 bases and J dropped 7; count of bases not matched to a gene: 5. Germline V gene data show CDR1 as ENHRY and CDR2 as SYGVKD. The CDR3 contains 13 residues. CDR3 in DNA: TGTGCCATCAACACACAGGGGGCGAATGAGCAGTTCTTC. Amino acids: CAINTQGANEQFF.